This T cell receptor (beta chain) was found in a study of patients and donors after allogeneic stem cell transplantation. TCRdb redid the calling of the RT-PCR reads with MiXCR, one entry per CDR3 protein. The sample has about 960,000 distinct CDR3 sequences; more than 15% are singletons. Trimming took 6 bases from V and 0 from J, leaving 6 bases between them. The CDR3 is 13 amino acids. About this clonotype itself: A much larger clone sits a single nucleotide away, making a read error possible.

The TCR originated in a human donor who was either an allogeneic HSCT recipient or a stem cell or donor lymphocyte infusion donor (not recorded which). It is not recorded whose cells these are; they may come from a transplant donor. The sequencing input was blood, either unsorted or a sorted T cell fraction (not recorded which). The chain links TRBV12-3 or TRBV12-4 to TRBJ1-3; D ambiguous. The CDR3 DNA follows: TGTGCCAGCAGGTTTCTCTCTGGAAACACCATATATTTT. It is translated as CASRFLSGNTIYF.